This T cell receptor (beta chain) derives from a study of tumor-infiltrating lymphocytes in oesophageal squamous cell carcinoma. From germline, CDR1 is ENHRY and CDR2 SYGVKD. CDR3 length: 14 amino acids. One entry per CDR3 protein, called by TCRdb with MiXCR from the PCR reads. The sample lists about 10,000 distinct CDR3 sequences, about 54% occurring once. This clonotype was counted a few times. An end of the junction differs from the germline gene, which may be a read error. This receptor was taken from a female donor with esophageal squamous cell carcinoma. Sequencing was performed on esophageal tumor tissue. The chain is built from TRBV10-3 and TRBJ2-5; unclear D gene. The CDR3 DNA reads TGTGCCATCAGTGAGTCACACAGTTCCTACGAGCAGTACTTT. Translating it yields CAISESHSSYEQYF.